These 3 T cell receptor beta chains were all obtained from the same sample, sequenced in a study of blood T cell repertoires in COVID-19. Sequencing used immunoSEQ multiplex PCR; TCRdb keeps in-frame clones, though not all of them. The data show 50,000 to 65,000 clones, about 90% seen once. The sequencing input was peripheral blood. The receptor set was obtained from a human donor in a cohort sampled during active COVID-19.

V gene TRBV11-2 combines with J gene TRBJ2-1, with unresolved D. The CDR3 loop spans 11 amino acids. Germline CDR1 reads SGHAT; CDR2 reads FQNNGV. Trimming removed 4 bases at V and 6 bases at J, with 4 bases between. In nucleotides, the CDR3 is TGTGCCAGCAGCTCCGGCAATGAGCAGTTCTTC. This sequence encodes CASSSGNEQFF.

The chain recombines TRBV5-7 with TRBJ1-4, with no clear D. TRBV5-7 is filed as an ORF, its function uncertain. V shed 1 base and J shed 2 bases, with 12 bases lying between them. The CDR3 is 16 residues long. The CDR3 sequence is CASSLSRLPTNEKLFF. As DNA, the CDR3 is TGTGCCAGCAGCTTGAGCAGGCTTCCCACTAATGAAAAACTGTTTTTT.

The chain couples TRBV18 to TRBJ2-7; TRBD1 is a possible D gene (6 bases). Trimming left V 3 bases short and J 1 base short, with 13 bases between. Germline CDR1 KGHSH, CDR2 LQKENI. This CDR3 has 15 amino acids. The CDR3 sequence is CASSPRQALSYEQYF. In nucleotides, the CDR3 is TGTGCCAGCTCACCCCGACAGGCGCTATCCTACGAGCAGTACTTC.